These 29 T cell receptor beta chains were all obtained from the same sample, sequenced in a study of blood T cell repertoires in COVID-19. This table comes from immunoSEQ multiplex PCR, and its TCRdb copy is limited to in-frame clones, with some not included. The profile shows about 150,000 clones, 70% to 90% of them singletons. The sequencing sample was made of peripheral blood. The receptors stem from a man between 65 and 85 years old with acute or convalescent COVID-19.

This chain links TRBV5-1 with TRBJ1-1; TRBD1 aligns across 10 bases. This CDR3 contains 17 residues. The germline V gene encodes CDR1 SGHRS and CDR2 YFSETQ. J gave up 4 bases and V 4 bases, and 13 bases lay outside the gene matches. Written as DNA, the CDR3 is TGCGCCAGCAGCCTGTCCGGGACAGGGGCTTTCAGCACTGAAGCTTTCTTT. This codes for CASSLSGTGAFSTEAFF.

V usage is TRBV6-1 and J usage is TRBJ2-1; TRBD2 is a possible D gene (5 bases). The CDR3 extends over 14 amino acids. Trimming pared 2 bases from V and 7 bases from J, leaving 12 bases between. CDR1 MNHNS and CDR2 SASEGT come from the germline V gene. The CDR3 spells CASSEFVALNEQFF. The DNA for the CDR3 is TGTGCCAGCAGTGAATTCGTAGCGTTAAATGAGCAGTTCTTC.

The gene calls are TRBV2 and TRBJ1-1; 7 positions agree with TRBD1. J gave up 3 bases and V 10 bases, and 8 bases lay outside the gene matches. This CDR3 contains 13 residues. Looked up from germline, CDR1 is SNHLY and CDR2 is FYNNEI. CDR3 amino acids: CATPTGIDTEAFF. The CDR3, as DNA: TGTGCCACCCCGACAGGGATTGACACTGAAGCTTTCTTT.

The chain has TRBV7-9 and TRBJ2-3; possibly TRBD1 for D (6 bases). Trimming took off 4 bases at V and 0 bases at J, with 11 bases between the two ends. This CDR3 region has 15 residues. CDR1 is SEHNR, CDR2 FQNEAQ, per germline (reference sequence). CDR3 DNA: TGTGCCAGCAGCTCCCACAGGGAAAGCACAGATACGCAGTATTTT. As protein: CASSSHRESTDTQYF.

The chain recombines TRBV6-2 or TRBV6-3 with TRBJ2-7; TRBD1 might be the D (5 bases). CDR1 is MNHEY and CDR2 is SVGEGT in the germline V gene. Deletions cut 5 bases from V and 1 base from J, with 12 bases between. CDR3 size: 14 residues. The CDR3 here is CASSDGHLSYEQYF. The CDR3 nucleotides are TGTGCCAGCAGTGACGGACACCTGTCCTACGAGCAGTACTTC.

CDR3 DNA sequence: TGTGCCAGCAGCTTGGGAGTGGGGTCGGAGACCCAGTACTTC. Its protein product is CASSLGVGSETQYF. V and J are TRBV11-3 and TRBJ2-5, with D possibly TRBD2 on 5 matching bases. Germline V gene data show CDR1 as SGHNT and CDR2 as YENEEA. This CDR3 is built from 14 residues. V lost 3 bases and J 5 bases, leaving 13 bases between the germline ends.

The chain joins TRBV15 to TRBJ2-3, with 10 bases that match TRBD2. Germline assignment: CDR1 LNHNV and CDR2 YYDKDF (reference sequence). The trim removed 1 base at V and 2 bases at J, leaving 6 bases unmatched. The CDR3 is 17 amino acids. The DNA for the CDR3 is TGTGCCACCAGCAGAGCTCTACTAGCGGGGCTCACAGATACGCAGTATTTT. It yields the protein CATSRALLAGLTDTQYF.

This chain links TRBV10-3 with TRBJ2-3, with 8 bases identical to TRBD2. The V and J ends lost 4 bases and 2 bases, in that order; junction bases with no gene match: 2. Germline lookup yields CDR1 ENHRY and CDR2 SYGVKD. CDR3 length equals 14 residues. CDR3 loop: CAISVAGYTDTQYF. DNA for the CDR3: TGTGCCATCAGTGTAGCGGGGTACACAGATACGCAGTATTTT.

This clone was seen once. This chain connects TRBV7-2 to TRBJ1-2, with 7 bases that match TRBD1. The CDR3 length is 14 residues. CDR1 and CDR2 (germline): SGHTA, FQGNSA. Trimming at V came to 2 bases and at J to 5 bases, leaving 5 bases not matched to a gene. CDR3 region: CASSLLPGQYGYTF. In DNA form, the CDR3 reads TGTGCCAGCAGCTTATTACCGGGACAGTATGGCTACACCTTC. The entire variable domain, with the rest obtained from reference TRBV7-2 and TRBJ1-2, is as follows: GAGVSQSPSNKVTEKGKDVELRCDPISGHTALYWYRQSLGQGLEFLIYFQGNSAPDKSGLPSDRFSAERTGGSVSTLTIQRTQQEDSAVYLCASSLLPGQYGYTFGSGTRLTVV.

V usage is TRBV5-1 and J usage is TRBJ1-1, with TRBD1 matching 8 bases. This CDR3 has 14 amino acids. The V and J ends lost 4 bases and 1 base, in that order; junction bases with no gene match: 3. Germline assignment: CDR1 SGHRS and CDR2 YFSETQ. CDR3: CASSRTGRNTEAFF. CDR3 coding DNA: TGCGCCAGCAGCAGGACAGGGAGGAACACTGAAGCTTTCTTT.

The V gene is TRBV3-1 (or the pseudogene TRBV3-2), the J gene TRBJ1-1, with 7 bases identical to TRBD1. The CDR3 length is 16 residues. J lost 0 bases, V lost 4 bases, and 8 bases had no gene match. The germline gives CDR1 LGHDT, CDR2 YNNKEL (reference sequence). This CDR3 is CASSPRDRIMNTEAFF. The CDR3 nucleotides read TGTGCCAGCAGCCCCCGGGACAGAATAATGAACACTGAAGCTTTCTTT.

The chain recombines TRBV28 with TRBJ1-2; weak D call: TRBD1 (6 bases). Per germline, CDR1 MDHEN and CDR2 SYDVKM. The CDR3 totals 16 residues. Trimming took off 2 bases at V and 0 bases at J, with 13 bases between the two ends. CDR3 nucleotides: TGTGCCAGCAGTTTAATACAGGGCCTATCTAACTATGGCTACACCTTC. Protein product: CASSLIQGLSNYGYTF.

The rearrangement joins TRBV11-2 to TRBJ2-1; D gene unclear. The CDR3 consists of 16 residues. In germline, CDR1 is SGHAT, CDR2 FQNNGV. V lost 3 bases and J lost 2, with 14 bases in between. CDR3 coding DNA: TGTGCCAGCAGCTTGTTAAGAAGCTCAACCTACAATGAGCAGTTCTTC. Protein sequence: CASSLLRSSTYNEQFF.

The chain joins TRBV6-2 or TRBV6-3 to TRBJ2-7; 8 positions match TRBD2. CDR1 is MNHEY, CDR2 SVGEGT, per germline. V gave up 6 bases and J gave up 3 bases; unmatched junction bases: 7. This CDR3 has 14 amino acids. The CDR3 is CASSRTSSVYEQYF. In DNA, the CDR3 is TGTGCCAGCAGCCGGACTAGCTCCGTCTACGAGCAGTACTTC.

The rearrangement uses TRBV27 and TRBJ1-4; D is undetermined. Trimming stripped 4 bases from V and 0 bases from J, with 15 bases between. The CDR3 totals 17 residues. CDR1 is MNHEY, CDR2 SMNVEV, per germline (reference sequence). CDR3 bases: TGTGCCAGCAGTTCCGCGGGCCCCCTTGCAACTAATGAAAAACTGTTTTTT. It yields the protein CASSSAGPLATNEKLFF.

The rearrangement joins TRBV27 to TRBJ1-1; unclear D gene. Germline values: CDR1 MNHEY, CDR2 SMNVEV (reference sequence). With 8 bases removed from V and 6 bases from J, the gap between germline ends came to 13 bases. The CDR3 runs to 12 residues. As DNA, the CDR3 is TGTGCCAGCGGGAGTACATTGGCTGAAGCTTTCTTT. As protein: CASGSTLAEAFF.

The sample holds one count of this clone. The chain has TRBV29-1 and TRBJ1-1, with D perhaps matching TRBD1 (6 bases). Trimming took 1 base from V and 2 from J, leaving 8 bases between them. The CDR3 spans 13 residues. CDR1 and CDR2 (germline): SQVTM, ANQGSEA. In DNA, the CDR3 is TGCAGCGTTGAAGGGACAGTCAACACTGAAGCTTTCTTT. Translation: CSVEGTVNTEAFF.

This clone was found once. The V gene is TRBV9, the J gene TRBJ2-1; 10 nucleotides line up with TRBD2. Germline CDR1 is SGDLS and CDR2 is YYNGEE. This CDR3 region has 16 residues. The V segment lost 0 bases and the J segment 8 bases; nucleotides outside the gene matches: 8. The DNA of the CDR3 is TGTGCCAGCAGCGTAGTTGCTAGCGGGAGAAGGGATGAGCAGTTCTTC. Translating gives CASSVVASGRRDEQFF.

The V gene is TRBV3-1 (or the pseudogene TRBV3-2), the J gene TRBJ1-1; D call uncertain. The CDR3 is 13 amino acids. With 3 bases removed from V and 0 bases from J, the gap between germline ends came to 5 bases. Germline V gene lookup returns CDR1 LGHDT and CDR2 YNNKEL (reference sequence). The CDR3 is CASSQFMNTEAFF. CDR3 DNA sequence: TGTGCCAGCAGCCAGTTTATGAACACTGAAGCTTTCTTT.

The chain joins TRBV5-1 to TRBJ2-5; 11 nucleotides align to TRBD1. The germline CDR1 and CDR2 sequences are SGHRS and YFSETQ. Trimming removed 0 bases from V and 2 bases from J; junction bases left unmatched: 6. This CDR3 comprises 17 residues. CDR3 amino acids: CASSLEPGTGGQETQYF. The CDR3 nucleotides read TGCGCCAGCAGCTTGGAACCCGGGACAGGGGGTCAAGAGACCCAGTACTTC.

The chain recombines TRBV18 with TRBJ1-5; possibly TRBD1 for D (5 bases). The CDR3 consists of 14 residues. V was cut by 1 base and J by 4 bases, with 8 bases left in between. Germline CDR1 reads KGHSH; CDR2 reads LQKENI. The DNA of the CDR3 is TGTGCCAGCTCACCACAAGCAGGGAATCAGCCCCAGCATTTT. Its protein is CASSPQAGNQPQHF.

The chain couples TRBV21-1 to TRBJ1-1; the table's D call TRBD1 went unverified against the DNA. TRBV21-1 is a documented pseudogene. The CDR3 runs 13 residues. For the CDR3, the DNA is TGTGCCAGCAGCAAAACAGAGAACACTGAAGCTTTCTTT. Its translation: CASSKTENTEAFF.

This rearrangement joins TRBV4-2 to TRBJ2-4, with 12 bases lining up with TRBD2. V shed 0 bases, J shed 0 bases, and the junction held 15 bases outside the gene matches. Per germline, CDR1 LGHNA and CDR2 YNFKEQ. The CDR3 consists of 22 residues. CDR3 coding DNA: TGTGCCAGCAGCCAAGAGCATCTGACTAGCGGGAGCCAGTGGGGAGCCAAAAACATTCAGTACTTC. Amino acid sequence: CASSQEHLTSGSQWGAKNIQYF.

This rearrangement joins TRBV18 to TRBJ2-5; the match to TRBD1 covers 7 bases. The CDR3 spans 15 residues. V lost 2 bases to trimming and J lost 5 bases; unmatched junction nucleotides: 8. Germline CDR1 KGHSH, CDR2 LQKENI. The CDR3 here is CASSPALGQSETQYF. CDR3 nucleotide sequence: TGTGCCAGCTCACCAGCCCTGGGACAGAGCGAGACCCAGTACTTC.

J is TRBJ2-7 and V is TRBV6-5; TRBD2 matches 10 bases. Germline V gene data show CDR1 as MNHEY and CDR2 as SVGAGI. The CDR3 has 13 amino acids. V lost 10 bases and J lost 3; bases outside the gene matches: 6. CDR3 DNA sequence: TGTGCCATACGTCTAGCGGGAGACTACGAGCAGTACTTC. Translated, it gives CAIRLAGDYEQYF.

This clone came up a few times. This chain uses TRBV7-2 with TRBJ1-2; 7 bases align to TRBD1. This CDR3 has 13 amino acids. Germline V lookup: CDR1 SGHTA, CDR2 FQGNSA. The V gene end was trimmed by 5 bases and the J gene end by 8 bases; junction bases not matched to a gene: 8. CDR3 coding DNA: TGTGCCAGCAGCCCCGACAGGGAATGGGGCTACACCTTC. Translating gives CASSPDREWGYTF.

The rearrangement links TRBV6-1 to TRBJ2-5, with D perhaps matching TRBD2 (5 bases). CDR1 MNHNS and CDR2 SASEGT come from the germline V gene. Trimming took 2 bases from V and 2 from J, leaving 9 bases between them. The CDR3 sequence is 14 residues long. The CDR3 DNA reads TGTGCCAGCAGTGAATCTCGGGGACAAGAGACCCAGTACTTC. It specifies CASSESRGQETQYF.

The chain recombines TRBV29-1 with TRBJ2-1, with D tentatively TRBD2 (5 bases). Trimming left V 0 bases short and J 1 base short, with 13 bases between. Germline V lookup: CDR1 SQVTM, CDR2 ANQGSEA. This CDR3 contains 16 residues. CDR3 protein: CSVEEEAVKSYNEQFF. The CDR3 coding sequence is TGCAGCGTTGAAGAGGAAGCGGTCAAATCCTACAATGAGCAGTTCTTC.

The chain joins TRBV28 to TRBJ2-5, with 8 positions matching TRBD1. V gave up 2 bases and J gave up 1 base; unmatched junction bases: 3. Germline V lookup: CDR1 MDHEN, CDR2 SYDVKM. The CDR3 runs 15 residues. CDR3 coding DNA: TGTGCCAGCAGTTTACGCACAGGGGGCCAAGAGACCCAGTACTTC. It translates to CASSLRTGGQETQYF. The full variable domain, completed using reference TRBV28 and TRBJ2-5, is DVKVTQSSRYLVKRTGEKVFLECVQDMDHENMFWYRQDPGLGLRLIYFSYDVKMKEKGDIPEGYSVSREKKERFSLILESASTNQTSMYLCASSLRTGGQETQYFGPGTRLLVL.